The clone carrying this T cell receptor (beta chain) was observed many times. This entry is derived from a study of T-cell reconstitution after alpha-beta-depleted transplantation in children. During its preparation, the TCRbeta library received unique molecular identifiers. TCRdb used MiXCR to reprocess the PCR reads, holding one entry per CDR3 protein. The table lists about 610,000 distinct CDR3 sequences, approximately 10% of them singletons. This material consisted of PBMCs from the stem cell graft donor, taken from the stem cell graft. This receptor was obtained from a human donor who donated a stem cell graft to a child with acute myeloid leukemia.

CDR3 loop: CASSQVDNTGELFF. The CDR3 DNA sequence: TGCGCCAGCAGCCAAGTTGACAACACCGGGGAGCTGTTTTTT. The V and J genes are TRBV4-3 and TRBJ2-2; D remains ambiguous. Trimming shortened V by 1 base and J by 2 bases, and 5 bases separated the two germline ends. The CDR3 sequence is 14 residues long. Germline CDR1 LGHNA, CDR2 YSLEER.